The entry that follows covers one TCR beta chain sequence. The antigen is unknown. The V gene's germline CDR1 is SNHLY and CDR2 FYNNEI. This CDR3 region has 15 residues. V lost 4 bases and J lost 2; bases outside the gene matches: 2. Clones were sequenced by immunoSEQ multiplex PCR, and TCRdb holds only the in-frame ones, with some missing. The repertoire holds 300,000 to 350,000 clones, roughly nine tenths seen once, with roughly 6% in the top ten. Treatment specified: roughly 18 received Ad26.COV2.S at low or high dose, single or two shots; 5 received placebo; per-sample allocation not given. Sampling happened 63 days after the first vaccine or placebo injection. Wuhan-strain SARS-CoV-2 spike was expressed by the Ad26 vector that made up the vaccine. This sample is drawn from a study of Ad26.COV2.S vaccination and SARS-CoV-2 variants. On the study more broadly: The vaccine Ad26.COV2.S was put into the muscle once, or twice with 56 days between.

Whole-study findings and limits: Vaccine and placebo recipients had comparable breadth of non-spike TCRs. Greater spike-specific TCR breadth was seen in vaccine recipients than in placebo recipients.

The sequence came from a person aged 18 to 59 who received the Ad26.COV2.S COVID-19 vaccine or a placebo. The genes are TRBV2 and TRBJ2-3, with TRBD2 identical over 11 bases. Material: peripheral blood, obtained in a trial of Ad26.COV2.S vaccine versus placebo. The CDR3 bases are TGTGCCAGCAGTGCTAGCGGGGGGTACACAGATACGCAGTATTTT. This encodes CASSASGGYTDTQYF.